The clone carrying this T cell receptor beta chain has more than one count but fewer than ten. Its antigen is still unknown. This specimen includes other DNA sequences encoding the same CDR3. PCR was performed using 60 Vbeta and 13 Jbeta primers. Sequenced by immunoSEQ multiplex PCR; TCRdb stores in-frame clones only, minus some. This sample carries about 190,000 clones, 75% to 90% of them seen once, and the ten largest clones take around 2.8%. This sample is part of a study of cytomegalovirus exposure and HLA in healthy donors. Study conclusions and caveats: There were a few CMV-associated chains whose specificity for CMV antigens was confirmed in vitro. Judged likely to be a sequencing artifact was a cluster of highly shared sequence variants.

CDR1 is MNHEY and CDR2 is SVGAGI in the germline V gene. This CDR3 has 13 amino acids. Trimming stripped 0 bases from V and 1 base from J, with 4 bases between. Healthy bone marrow donors made up the donors. The receptor was isolated from a woman between 45 and 60 years old in good health and CMV-seropositive. Source material: PBMCs. V gene TRBV6-5 combines with J gene TRBJ2-7; D not resolved. CDR3 loop: CASSYSPSYEQYF. CDR3 coding DNA: TGTGCCAGCAGTTACTCCCCGTCCTACGAGCAGTACTTC.